The source of this TCR beta chain is a study of blood T cell repertoires in COVID-19. Assay: immunoSEQ multiplex PCR; the TCRdb copy retains only in-frame clones and omits some. The sample records 250,000 to 300,000 clones, 70% to 90% being singletons. Looked up from germline, CDR1 is ENHRY and CDR2 is SYGVKD. This CDR3 has 14 amino acids. The V end lost 0 bases, the J end lost 6 bases, and 9 bases lay between the germline ends. This clone occurred once. Source material: PBMCs or T cells enriched from blood (not recorded which). V gene TRBV10-3 combines with J gene TRBJ1-5; D may be TRBD1 (6 bases). This TCR was sampled from a woman aged 45-60 years who had recovered from COVID-19. The CDR3 DNA follows: TGTGCCATCAGTGAGTCAGCAGGGGCTCAGCCCCAGCATTTT. This sequence encodes CAISESAGAQPQHF.